The present T cell receptor beta chain was sequenced within a study of T-cell memory formation after mild COVID-19. This CDR3 contains 13 residues. With 1 base clipped from V and 6 bases from J, the junction kept 2 bases outside the gene matches. Germline assignment: CDR1 LGHNT and CDR2 FRNRAP. TCRdb re-analysed the 5' RACE reads in MiXCR, keeping a single row per CDR3 protein. There are about 430,000 distinct CDR3 sequences in the sample; 20% to 25% occur only once, and 7.5% to 10% lies in the top ten. This TCR was sampled from an adult woman who had mild COVID-19 (a few samples of this study predate the infection). Cell type and time point are not known. The sequenced sample was PBMCs or a T cell subset sorted from them (not recorded which). V and J are TRBV12-5 and TRBJ2-7; 8 bases are a match to TRBD1. CDR3 protein: CASGLGTGFEQYF. CDR3 coding DNA: TGTGCTAGTGGTTTGGGGACAGGGTTCGAGCAGTACTTC.